This T cell receptor beta chain was recovered during a study of PD-L1 blockade in urothelial cancer. The assay was immunoSEQ multiplex PCR, and TCRdb's table has in-frame clones only and misses some. Of fewer than 85,000 clones in the sample, 84% were seen once. Time point given: pretreatment peripheral blood. V lost 2 bases, J lost 2 bases, and 5 bases stayed unmatched. CDR3 length equals 14 residues. Germline V CDR1 and CDR2: SQVTM, ANQGSEA. Concerning this clone: Other DNA sequences of this sample code for an identical CDR3.

The clonotype comes from a woman in her sixties or seventies with urothelial cancer. The rearrangement uses TRBV29-1 and TRBJ2-5, with TRBD2 matching over 7 bases. The input for sequencing was PBMCs, taken around atezolizumab (anti-PD-L1) treatment. The CDR3: CSVELGGVQETQYF. Written as DNA, the CDR3 is TGCAGCGTTGAATTGGGGGGGGTTCAAGAGACCCAGTACTTC.